The sequence of this T cell receptor beta chain was determined in a study of early T cells in non-severe SARS-CoV-2 infection. This clonotype appeared a few times. TCRdb re-called the 5' RACE reads through MiXCR, storing one row per CDR3 protein. The sample lists 90,000 to 130,000 distinct CDR3 sequences; around 10% were seen once. The clonotype comes from an adult who was a healthcare worker with PCR-confirmed SARS-CoV-2 infection or an uninfected control (not recorded which). The specimen sequenced was whole blood.

The CDR3 protein is CASNQPGLTYNEQFF. Written as DNA, the CDR3 is TGTGCCAGCAACCAACCGGGACTAACCTACAATGAGCAGTTCTTC. This rearrangement joins TRBV12-3 or TRBV12-4 to TRBJ2-1; TRBD2 aligns across 7 bases. The CDR3 totals 15 residues. After removal of 7 bases from V and 2 bases from J, the junction contained 8 bases not matched to a gene.